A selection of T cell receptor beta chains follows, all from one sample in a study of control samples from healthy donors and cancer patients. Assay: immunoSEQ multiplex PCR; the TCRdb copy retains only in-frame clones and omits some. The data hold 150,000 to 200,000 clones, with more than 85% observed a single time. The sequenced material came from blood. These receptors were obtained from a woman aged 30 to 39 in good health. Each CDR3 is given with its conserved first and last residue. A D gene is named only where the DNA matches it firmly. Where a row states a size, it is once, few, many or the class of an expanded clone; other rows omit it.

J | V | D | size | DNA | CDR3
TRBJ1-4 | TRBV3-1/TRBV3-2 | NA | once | TGTGCCAGCAGCCAAACCAGGGGTCGTGAAAAACTGTTTTTT | CASSQTRGREKLFF
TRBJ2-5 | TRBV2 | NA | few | TGTGCCAGCAGTTTAGCGGCAAGGGGGGAGACCCAGTACTTC | CASSLAARGETQYF
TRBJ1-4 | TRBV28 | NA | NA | TGTGCCAGCAGAACACTGGAGGTAAATGAAAAACTGTTTTTT | CASRTLEVNEKLFF
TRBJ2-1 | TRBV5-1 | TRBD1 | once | TGCGCCAGCAGCTACCAAAATCCGGGACAGGGCAATGAGCAGTTCTTC | CASSYQNPGQGNEQFF
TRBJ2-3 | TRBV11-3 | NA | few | TGTGCCAGCAGCCCAGGGTACTCACTAGATACGCAGTATTTT | CASSPGYSLDTQYF
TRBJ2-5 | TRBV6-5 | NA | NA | TGTGCCACCACCGAAGAGACCCAGTACTTC | CATTEETQYF
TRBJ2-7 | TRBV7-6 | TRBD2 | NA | TGTGCCAGCAGCCTAGCGGAAACCTACGAGCAGTACTTC | CASSLAETYEQYF
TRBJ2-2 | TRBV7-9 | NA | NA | TGTGCCAGCAGCTTAGTGGGGGGAACGAACACCGGGGAGCTGTTTTTT | CASSLVGGTNTGELFF
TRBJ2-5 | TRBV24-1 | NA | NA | TGTGCCACCAGTGATGCGGGACCGAAGCAAGAGACCCAGTACTTC | CATSDAGPKQETQYF
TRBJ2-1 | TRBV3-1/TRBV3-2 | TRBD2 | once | TGTGCCAGCAGCCAACTCCAAGGACTAGTGGGTGAGCAGTTCTTC | CASSQLQGLVGEQFF
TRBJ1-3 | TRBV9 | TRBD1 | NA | TGTGCCAGCAGGTCAGGGGGGGTTTCTGGAAACACCATATATTTT | CASRSGGVSGNTIYF
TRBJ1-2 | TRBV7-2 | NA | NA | TGTGCCAGCAGCTTAGGGCGGAACAGCTATGGCTACACCTTC | CASSLGRNSYGYTF
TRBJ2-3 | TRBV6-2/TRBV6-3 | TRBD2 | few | TGTGCCAGCAGCCTAGCGGGAGGGCAGGGCACAGATACGCAGTATTTT | CASSLAGGQGTDTQYF
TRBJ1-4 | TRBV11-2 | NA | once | TGTGCCAGCAGCTTAGAATATGGGCGCCGTAATGAAAAACTGTTTTTT | CASSLEYGRRNEKLFF
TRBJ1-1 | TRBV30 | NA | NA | TGTGCCTGGAGTCCGGAGAACACTGAAGCTTTCTTT | CAWSPENTEAFF
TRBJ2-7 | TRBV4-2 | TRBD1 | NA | TGTGCCAGCAGCCAAGAGACAGGGAGCTCCTACGAGCAGTACTTC | CASSQETGSSYEQYF
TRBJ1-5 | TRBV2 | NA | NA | TGTGCCAGCAGTGAGGAAGGGGCAAGCAATCAGCCCCAGCATTTT | CASSEEGASNQPQHF
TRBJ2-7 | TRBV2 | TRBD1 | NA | TGTGCCAGTAAGGGGGCAGGGGCCTACGAGCAGTACTTC | CASKGAGAYEQYF
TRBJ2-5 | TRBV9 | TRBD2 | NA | TGTGCCAGCAGCGTTGCCGGGACTAGCGGGAAGATGCGTTTACGGAACCAAGAGACCCAGTACTTC | CASSVAGTSGKMRLRNQETQYF
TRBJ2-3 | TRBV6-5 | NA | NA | TGTGCCAGCCTAACGAGGCAGGGGAACACAGATACGCAGTATTTT | CASLTRQGNTDTQYF
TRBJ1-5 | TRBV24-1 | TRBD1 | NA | TGTGCCACCGGAAGAAGGACAGGGGTAGGGGATCAGCCCCAGCATTTT | CATGRRTGVGDQPQHF
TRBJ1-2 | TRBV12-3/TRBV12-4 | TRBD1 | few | TGTGCCAGCAGACCCCAGGGGACAGGTGGCTACACCTTC | CASRPQGTGGYTF
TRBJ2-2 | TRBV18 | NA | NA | TGTGCCAGCTCACCCCCAAACGGACAAAACACCGGGGAGCTGTTTTTT | CASSPPNGQNTGELFF
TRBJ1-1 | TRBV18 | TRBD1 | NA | TGTGCCAGCTCAGTACAGGGGATGAACACTGAAGCTTTCTTT | CASSVQGMNTEAFF
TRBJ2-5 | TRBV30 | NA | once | TGTGCCTGGAGTCCGGGGGGCGCGGAGACCCAGTACTTC | CAWSPGGAETQYF
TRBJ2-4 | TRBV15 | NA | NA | TGTGCCACCAGCAGAGATTCAGGGGCCCTCAAAAACATTCAGTACTTC | CATSRDSGALKNIQYF
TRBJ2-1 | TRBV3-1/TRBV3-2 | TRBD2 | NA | TGTGCCAGCAGCCAAGTCTACTTCCGGGACTACCCCCACAATGAGCAGTTCTTC | CASSQVYFRDYPHNEQFF
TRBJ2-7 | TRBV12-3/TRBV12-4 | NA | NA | TGTGCCAGCAGTAGATCACCCTACGAGCAGTACTTC | CASSRSPYEQYF
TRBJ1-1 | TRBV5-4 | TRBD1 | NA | TGTGCCAGCAGCTTGGTGGGACAGCCGAACACTGAAGCTTTCTTT | CASSLVGQPNTEAFF
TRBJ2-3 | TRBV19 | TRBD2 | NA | TGTGCCAGTTCTAGCGGGACTCCAGATACGCAGTATTTT | CASSSGTPDTQYF
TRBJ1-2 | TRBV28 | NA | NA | TGTGCCAGCAGTACAGGGTTGGGCTACACCTTC | CASSTGLGYTF
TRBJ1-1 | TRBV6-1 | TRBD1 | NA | TGTGCCAGCAGTGATCCCCGACAGGGGAACACTGAAGCTTTCTTT | CASSDPRQGNTEAFF
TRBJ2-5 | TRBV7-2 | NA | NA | TGTGCCAGCAGCTTAGACCCTCAAGAGACCCAGTACTTC | CASSLDPQETQYF
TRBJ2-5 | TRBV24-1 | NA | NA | TGTGCCACCAGTGATTGGGACGGCGAAGAGACCCAGTACTTC | CATSDWDGEETQYF
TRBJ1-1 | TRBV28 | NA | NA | TGTGCCAGCAGGGAGGGGGGAAGAACTGAAGCTTTCTTT | CASREGGRTEAFF
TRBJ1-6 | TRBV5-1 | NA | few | TGCGCCAGCAGACCACCGGGGGGGAATTCACCCCTCCACTTT | CASRPPGGNSPLHF
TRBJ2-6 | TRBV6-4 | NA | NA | TGTGCCAGCAGTGACTCCGCCAGCGGGTCCTCCTCTGGGGCCAACGTCCTGACTTTC | CASSDSASGSSSGANVLTF
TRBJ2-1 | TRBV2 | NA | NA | TGTGCCAGCACGAGAGGGCCGACCTCGTCGGAGCAGTTCTTC | CASTRGPTSSEQFF
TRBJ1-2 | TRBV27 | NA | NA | TGTGCCAGCAGCCCTTTGGGGGAAATGCCTATTGGCTACACCTTC | CASSPLGEMPIGYTF
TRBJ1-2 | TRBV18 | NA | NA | TGTGCCAGCTCACCATCGGCAGGGAATGGGTATGGCTACACCTTC | CASSPSAGNGYGYTF
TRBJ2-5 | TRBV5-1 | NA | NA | TGCGCCAGCAGCCTGGAGACAGGCCCCCCAGGAGCCCAGTACTTC | CASSLETGPPGAQYF
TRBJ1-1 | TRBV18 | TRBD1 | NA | TGTGCCAGCTCCCAGGGGGCTGACACTGAAGCTTTCTTT | CASSQGADTEAFF
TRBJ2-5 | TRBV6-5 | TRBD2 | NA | TGTGCCAGCAGTTACTCGACGAGCGGGAGTACCGGGACCCAGTACTTC | CASSYSTSGSTGTQYF
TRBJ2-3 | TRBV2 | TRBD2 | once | TGTGCCAGCAGTGAAGCGCTTCGGGAGGGGGATACGCAGTATTTT | CASSEALREGDTQYF
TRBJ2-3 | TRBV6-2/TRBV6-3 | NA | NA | TGTGCCAGCAGTTACCGACCTCCGGGTACGGGAGCAGATACGCAGTATTTT | CASSYRPPGTGADTQYF
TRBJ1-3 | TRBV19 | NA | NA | TGTGCCAGTACCTCACCGAGATACCTCTCTGGAAACACCATATATTTT | CASTSPRYLSGNTIYF
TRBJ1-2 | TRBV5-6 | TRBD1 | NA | TGTGCCAGCAGCTGGGAAAACAGGGGGCCTGATGGCTACACCTTC | CASSWENRGPDGYTF
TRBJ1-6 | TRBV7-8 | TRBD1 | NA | TGTGCCAGCAGCCCCGGGACAGATAATTCACCCCTCCACTTT | CASSPGTDNSPLHF
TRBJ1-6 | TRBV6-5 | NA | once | TGTGCCAGCAGTTCGCTTTGGGGATCACCCCTCCACTTT | CASSSLWGSPLHF
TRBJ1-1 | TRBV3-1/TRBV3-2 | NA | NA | TGTGCCAGCAGCTGGACCGGAGGGGAAGCTTTCTTT | CASSWTGGEAFF
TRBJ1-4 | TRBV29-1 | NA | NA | TGCAGCGTTGAAGACCACGGGACCCAGGCAAAAAAACTGTTTTTT | CSVEDHGTQAKKLFF
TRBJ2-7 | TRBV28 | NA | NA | TGTGCCAGCAGTTCCCGCCTTACCTACGAGCAGTACTTC | CASSSRLTYEQYF
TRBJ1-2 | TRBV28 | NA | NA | TGTGCCAGCAGTCCTAATTATGGCTACACCTTC | CASSPNYGYTF
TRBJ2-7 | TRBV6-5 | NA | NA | TGTGCCAGCAGTTACTCGTCCCAGGGGCCCTACGAGCAGTACTTC | CASSYSSQGPYEQYF
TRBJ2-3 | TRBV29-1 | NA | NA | TGCAGCGTGGTCGGCGCCGGCACAGATACGCAGTATTTT | CSVVGAGTDTQYF
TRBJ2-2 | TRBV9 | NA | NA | TGTGCCAGCAGCGCGGGACGGTACACCGGGGAGCTGTTTTTT | CASSAGRYTGELFF
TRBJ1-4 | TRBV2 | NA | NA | TGTGCCAGCACGACAGAATCTAATGAAAAACTGTTTTTT | CASTTESNEKLFF
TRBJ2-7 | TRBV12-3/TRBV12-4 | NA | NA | TGTGCCAGCCACGGACCCTCCGGGGAGCAGTACTTC | CASHGPSGEQYF
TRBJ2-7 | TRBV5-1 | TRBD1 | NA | TGCGCCAGCAGCCCCGGGACAGCAGGCTACGAGCAGTACTTC | CASSPGTAGYEQYF